A selection of T cell receptor beta chains follows, all from one sample in a study of blood T cell repertoires in COVID-19. Assay used: immunoSEQ multiplex PCR; TCRdb lists only in-frame clones, some missing. Of about 400,000 clones in the sample, around 87% were seen once. Sequencing was done on a sample of peripheral blood. The receptors stem from a human donor in a cohort sampled during active COVID-19. The CDR3 runs from the conserved cysteine through the conserved F or W. Each record gives: clone size, D gene, V gene, J gene, CDR3 protein, CDR3 DNA. The D gene is left open where the match is weak. A clone size is listed for some rows: how often the clone was seen (once, few, many), or a class if it is expanded.

>-|TRBD1|TRBV2|TRBJ1-2
CASSLRQGYGGYTF
TGTGCCAGCAGCCTCCGACAGGGGTATGGCGGCTACACCTTC
>-|TRBD2|TRBV7-8|TRBJ2-1
CASSLGLAVYNEQFF
TGTGCCAGCAGCCTGGGACTAGCGGTATACAATGAGCAGTTCTTC
>-|TRBD2|TRBV2|TRBJ2-5
CATSGAQETQYF
TGTGCCACTAGCGGAGCTCAAGAGACCCAGTACTTC
>-|TRBD1|TRBV2|TRBJ2-2
CASSERDRVVIGELFF
TGTGCCAGCAGTGAAAGGGACAGGGTGGTGATCGGGGAGCTGTTTTTT
>-|TRBD2|TRBV30|TRBJ2-7
CAWSVLGRGGEQYF
TGTGCCTGGAGTGTCTTAGGGAGGGGCGGCGAGCAGTACTTC
>-|-|TRBV5-8|TRBJ1-2
CASSDDRFGVYGYTF
TGTGCCAGCAGCGACGACAGGTTCGGGGTCTATGGCTACACCTTC
>-|-|TRBV11-2|TRBJ1-2
CASSPNTGYGYTF
TGTGCCAGCAGCCCAAATACAGGGTATGGCTACACCTTC
>-|-|TRBV11-2|TRBJ1-4
CASSSSRVDEKLFF
TGTGCCAGCAGCTCGTCCCGGGTGGATGAAAAACTGTTTTTT
>-|-|TRBV13|TRBJ1-2
CASSPQGYGYTF
TGTGCCAGCAGCCCTCAGGGTTATGGCTACACCTTC
>once|TRBD2|TRBV28|TRBJ2-1
CASRVAGGSHNEQFF
TGTGCCAGCAGAGTAGCGGGAGGGTCCCACAATGAGCAGTTCTTC
>-|-|TRBV28|TRBJ1-6
CASSFAGLSTPRTLHF
TGTGCCAGCAGTTTTGCGGGGTTATCAACCCCAAGGACCCTCCACTTT
>-|TRBD2|TRBV2|TRBJ2-7
CASRFTSGVGEQYF
TGTGCCAGCAGGTTTACTAGCGGGGTGGGCGAGCAGTACTTC
>-|-|TRBV28|TRBJ1-1
CASSFFRGGNTEAFF
TGTGCCAGCAGTTTTTTTCGGGGTGGGAACACTGAAGCTTTCTTT
>-|TRBD2|TRBV5-1|TRBJ2-1
CASSSGLAGSRNLQFFNEQFF
TGCGCCAGCAGCTCCGGACTAGCAGGGTCGAGGAACCTTCAATTTTTCAATGAGCAGTTCTTC
>-|-|TRBV18|TRBJ1-2
CASSPQTTNYGYTF
TGTGCCAGCTCACCACAGACAACTAACTATGGCTACACCTTC
>-|-|TRBV11-2|TRBJ2-7
CASSLMQYHLLYEQYF
TGTGCCAGCAGCTTAATGCAGTACCACCTCCTCTACGAGCAGTACTTC
>once|TRBD1|TRBV18|TRBJ1-1
CASSPTGGAYTEAFF
TGTGCCAGCTCACCGACAGGGGGTGCGTACACTGAAGCTTTCTTT
>-|TRBD1|TRBV7-8|TRBJ1-6
CASSLRQGTNSPLHF
TGTGCCAGCAGCCTACGACAGGGGACGAATTCACCCCTCCACTTT
>-|-|TRBV6-5|TRBJ2-7
CASTWGTSYEQYF
TGTGCCAGCACCTGGGGGACATCCTACGAGCAGTACTTC
>-|-|TRBV19|TRBJ2-3
CATTDRPRTSTDTQYF
TGTGCCACAACGGACAGACCGCGGACTAGCACAGATACGCAGTATTTT
>-|-|TRBV5-4|TRBJ1-4
CASSFQGLNEKLFF
TGTGCCAGCAGCTTCCAGGGCCTTAATGAAAAACTGTTTTTT
>-|-|TRBV7-8|TRBJ1-2
CASSAQRGNGYTF
TGTGCCAGCAGCGCACAGCGGGGTAATGGCTACACCTTC
>-|TRBD1|TRBV28|TRBJ2-7
CASSTGVTEQYF
TGTGCCAGCAGTACAGGGGTCACCGAGCAGTACTTC
>-|-|TRBV10-3|TRBJ2-7
CAISGDGTFYEQYF
TGTGCCATCAGTGGGGACGGGACTTTCTACGAGCAGTACTTC
>-|TRBD2|TRBV6-5|TRBJ2-1
CASKPGTSAYNEQFF
TGTGCCAGCAAACCCGGGACTAGCGCCTACAATGAGCAGTTCTTC
>-|-|TRBV19|TRBJ1-5
CASTQMGGGNQPQHF
TGTGCCAGTACCCAAATGGGGGGAGGCAATCAGCCCCAGCATTTT
>-|TRBD2|TRBV4-1|TRBJ2-3
CASSKGLAGGTSTDTQYF
TGCGCCAGCAGCAAAGGACTAGCGGGGGGGACTAGCACAGATACGCAGTATTTT
>-|TRBD1|TRBV7-6|TRBJ1-5
CASSYSRDRGNQPQHF
TGTGCCAGCAGCTATTCCCGGGACAGGGGCAATCAGCCCCAGCATTTT
>-|TRBD1|TRBV9|TRBJ1-6
CASSPGQGDNSPLHF
TGTGCCAGCAGCCCTGGACAGGGAGATAATTCACCCCTCCACTTT
>-|TRBD2|TRBV5-1|TRBJ2-3
CASSLEGAGGPVTDTQYF
TGCGCCAGCAGCTTGGAAGGAGCGGGAGGGCCAGTCACAGATACGCAGTATTTT
>-|-|TRBV4-1|TRBJ2-1
CASSQTLTATNEQFF
TGCGCCAGCAGCCAAACCCTGACAGCTACTAATGAGCAGTTCTTC
>-|TRBD1|TRBV12-5|TRBJ2-7
CASGLDRGNEQYF
TGTGCTAGTGGTTTGGACAGGGGGAACGAGCAGTACTTC
>-|TRBD1|TRBV7-3|TRBJ2-1
CASSLRFTGGRNEQFF
TGTGCCAGCAGCTTAAGGTTCACAGGGGGTCGAAATGAGCAGTTCTTC
>-|-|TRBV19|TRBJ1-4
CASSPLGASNEKLFF
TGTGCCAGTAGCCCCCTGGGGGCATCAAATGAAAAACTGTTTTTT
>few|TRBD2|TRBV15|TRBJ2-7
CATSRDGEGPSEQYF
TGTGCCACCAGCAGAGATGGGGAGGGGCCTTCCGAGCAGTACTTC
>-|TRBD2|TRBV11-2|TRBJ2-7
CASSLLHPGLAVPYEQYF
TGTGCCAGCAGCCTACTTCATCCGGGACTAGCGGTTCCCTACGAGCAGTACTTC
>-|-|TRBV18|TRBJ1-3
CASSPPQAGNTIYF
TGTGCCAGCTCACCACCGCAGGCTGGAAACACCATATATTTT
>few|TRBD1|TRBV11-1|TRBJ2-7
CASSLNPTGEGEQYF
TGTGCCAGCAGCCTCAACCCCACAGGGGAAGGCGAGCAGTACTTC
>-|TRBD1|TRBV25-1|TRBJ2-1
CASSPPGTGGGDEQFF
TGTGCCAGCAGTCCGCCCGGGACAGGGGGTGGAGATGAGCAGTTCTTC
>-|TRBD1|TRBV5-1|TRBJ2-1
CASSFGDRAAEEQFF
TGCGCCAGCAGCTTTGGGGACAGGGCGGCAGAGGAGCAGTTCTTC
>-|-|TRBV5-1|TRBJ1-2
CASSNTASPNYGYTF
TGCGCCAGCAGTAACACAGCTTCCCCTAACTATGGCTACACCTTC
>-|-|TRBV6-2/TRBV6-3|TRBJ2-7
CASSGGGQRIYEQYF
TGTGCCAGCAGTGGAGGTGGTCAGAGAATCTACGAGCAGTACTTC
>-|TRBD2|TRBV28|TRBJ2-7
CASSRRLALLGEQYF
TGTGCCAGCAGTCGGCGACTAGCCCTCCTGGGAGAGCAGTACTTC
>-|-|TRBV14|TRBJ2-2
CASSQERFQNTGELFF
TGTGCCAGCAGCCAAGAGAGGTTTCAGAACACCGGGGAGCTGTTTTTT
>-|-|TRBV9|TRBJ1-4
CASSQGSAGEKLFF
TGTGCCAGCAGCCAAGGGTCGGCGGGGGAAAAACTGTTTTTT
>-|-|TRBV14|TRBJ2-3
CASSSGSVSTDTQYF
TGTGCCAGCAGCTCCGGGAGCGTAAGCACAGATACGCAGTATTTT
>many|-|TRBV5-1|TRBJ2-7
CASSLGGQIYEQYF
TGCGCCAGCAGCTTGGGGGGACAAATATACGAGCAGTACTTC
>once|-|TRBV19|TRBJ1-6
CASSISLGGGSPLHF
TGTGCCAGTAGTATAAGTCTCGGGGGAGGTTCACCCCTCCACTTT